This TCR beta chain was sequenced during a study of blood T cell repertoires in COVID-19 (dated by TCRdb to 2018 to 2021). About the study as a whole: Collaborator samples came from the United States, Italy and Spain and covered acute and convalescent phases of COVID-19. The material from the prospective study consisted of cDNA or gDNA derived from T cells, B-cell-depleted T cells, or PBMCs. Where HLA class I and class II types were available, the types were taken from metadata supplied by the sample provider, not from assay-based typing. The repertoires were made available in a free public database intended to serve as a resource for research on the immune response to SARS-CoV-2. The dataset comprised deeply sampled blood TCRbeta repertoires from subjects exposed to, actively infected with, or recovered from COVID-19. Samples came from the ongoing ImmuneRACE study (first 160 participants) plus 1,254 subjects from 6 global collaborators. The sample metadata nearly always contained a de-identified subject ID, COVID-19 status, age in years and sex. The full study reports these points: The amount of clinical and demographic metadata varied by source and participant and was provided uncurated.

The V end gives up 6 bases and the J end 2 bases, leaving 4 bases in the junction not matched to a gene. The germline V gene (reference sequence) sets CDR1 to LNHDA and CDR2 to SQIVND. The CDR3, cysteine through phenylalanine, is 14 amino acids long. Here the CDR3 DNA is all that survives: 42 bases in frame from base 1. Concerning this clone: The clone's antigen remains unknown. No base quality information exists; no much larger clone differs at one position.

TCRbeta CDR3 regions were amplified from genomic DNA by means of the immunoSEQ Assay, a bias-controlled multiplex PCR. The authors' analysis ran thus. Nucleated cell counts per sample were estimated from amplification of reference gene primers within the assay. Sequence reads were collapsed and filtered to measure the absolute abundance of every unique TCRbeta CDR3 rearrangement. Productive Simpson clonality was computed per sample as the square root of Simpson's diversity index over productive rearrangements. TCRdb retrieved this table from immuneACCESS and kept in-frame rearrangements only. Not all clones are present; in checked studies, unresolved V genes account for under half, and no reason is known for the remainder. V and J calls and clone size are given by that table; D and trimming were obtained from the DNA. Present in this sample are more than 45,000 clones, just over 85% of which were seen just once. The ten largest account for 12% to 15% of the sample.

Whole blood was collected in K2EDTA tubes by collaborating institutions according to the institutions' own protocols. For TCRbeta analysis, collaborators shipped samples as frozen whole blood, isolated PBMCs, or DNA extracted from either of those sample types. Sequencing used peripheral blood. The rearranged segments are TRBV19 and TRBJ2-3, with 8 central nucleotides matching TRBD1. The sequence came from a man in his 70s with acute or convalescent COVID-19. The DNA is as follows: TGTGCCAGTAGGACAGGGGCGTCCACAGATACGCAGTATTTT. Translated, this is CASRTGASTDTQYF.